The present T cell receptor (beta chain) was sequenced within a study of blood T cells in healthy people across ages. Study context: T cells yielded about one barcoded beta molecule per two cells through template switching.

The CDR3 loop spans 15 amino acids. Germline CDR1 and CDR2: DFQATT and SNEGSKA (reference sequence). Using a J-beta primer mix together with a sample-barcoded 5' primer, a second PCR was run for roughly 6 to 11 cycles. Each cDNA molecule received a tag from a template-switch adaptor that had 12 random nucleotides. TCRdb ran MiXCR on the 5' RACE reads and lists one entry per CDR3 protein. The repertoire has hundreds of thousands of distinct CDR3 sequences, 43% of them found once; the top ten carry 20%. On this clonotype: One end of the junction does not line up with germline, which may come from a read error.

The donors, healthy Caucasians from Russia, were aged about 6 to 90. Each of the donors had about 9.9 milliliters of peripheral blood drawn into EDTA-treated Vacutainer tubes. The origin of this receptor is a woman aged 55-75 years in good health. The chain carries TRBV20-1 and TRBJ2-4, with D perhaps TRBD2 (6 bases). The sequenced material came from blood. The CDR3 DNA sequence: TGCAGTGCTAGAGATAGATGGGACTTCGAAAACATTCGGTACTTC. This translates into CSARDRWDFENIRYF.